This T cell receptor (beta chain) came from a study of PD-L1 blockade in urothelial cancer. Looking at the study overall: Samples came from 3 weeks, at the second dose, and 6 weeks into treatment.

The assay was immunoSEQ multiplex PCR, and TCRdb's table has in-frame clones only and misses some. The data show 45,000 to 60,000 clones, 70% to 90% seen once. The sample in question was PBMCs, obtained around atezolizumab (anti-PD-L1) treatment. This TCR was recovered from a man aged 55 to 70 with urothelial cancer.

The CDR3 DNA follows: TGTGCCCTTGGGCGGACTCAAGGAGGTGGGGAAGCTTTCTTT. Protein sequence: CALGRTQGGGEAFF. V is TRBV28 and J is TRBJ1-1; D call uncertain. The germline V and J ends were trimmed by 11 bases and 8 bases, with 24 bases remaining between them. The CDR3 is made up of 14 amino acids. Germline CDR1 MDHEN, CDR2 SYDVKM.